This T cell receptor (beta chain) was obtained from a study of tumour-infiltrating T cells in Burkitt lymphoma. Study background: All epidemiological Burkitt lymphoma subtypes were represented in the cohort. Overall and progression-free survival were predicted by productive clonality.

Using immunoSEQ multiplex PCR, the repertoire was profiled, and TCRdb retains in-frame clones only, with some absent. The data show around 45,000 clones, around 31% seen once. Overall study results and limits: Several public clonotypes recurred in numerous Burkitt lymphoma patients.

Germline V lookup: CDR1 SNHLY, CDR2 FYNNEI. This CDR3 is built from 15 residues. V was shortened by 8 bases and J by 3 bases, with 17 bases between the two germline ends. This clone was observed a handful of times. No antigen is known for it. The sequencing input was tumor tissue. The receptor comes from a human donor with Burkitt lymphoma. The V and J genes are TRBV2 and TRBJ2-4; the D call may be TRBD1 or TRBD2 (5 bases each). CDR3 amino acids: CASGYGTSGKNIQYF. DNA of the CDR3: TGTGCCAGCGGCTACGGGACCTCCGGCAAAAACATTCAGTACTTC.